Following are 10 T cell receptor beta chains from one sample sequenced in a study of OX40 agonist ivuxolimab in advanced cancers. Here immunoSEQ multiplex PCR was the method, and the copy in TCRdb shows in-frame clones only, minus some. Altogether more than 65,000 clones are present, around 94% being singletons, with the ten largest covering 15% to 19%. Here the sequenced sample was CD4+ or CD8+ T cells sorted from blood, taken in a trial of the OX40 agonist ivuxolimab. The receptors come from an adult with an advanced solid tumor such as melanoma, head and neck, liver or kidney cancer.

As to this clone: Other DNA sequences from this sample encode an identical CDR3 as well. V usage is TRBV5-1 and J usage is TRBJ1-2; D unclear. Germline lookup yields CDR1 SGHRS and CDR2 YFSETQ. V lost 0 bases and J 0 bases, leaving 6 bases between the germline ends. CDR3 length equals 14 residues. CDR3 in amino acids: CASSLAVPNYGYTF. The CDR3 DNA reads TGCGCCAGCAGCTTGGCAGTCCCTAACTATGGCTACACCTTC.

The chain uses TRBV4-1 and TRBJ1-2; D remains unclear. Germline CDR1 and CDR2: MGHRA and YSYEKL. The CDR3 length is 16 residues. With 1 base removed from V and 8 bases from J, the gap between germline ends came to 20 bases. The CDR3 nucleotides are TGCGCCAGCAGCCAAGCTCCTAAGGACGGATTTGACGGCTACACCTTC. This codes for CASSQAPKDGFDGYTF.

The chain employs TRBV5-6 and TRBJ2-7; 8 bases are a match to TRBD1. The CDR3 extends over 15 amino acids. The junction had 5 bases not matched to a gene; V was cut back by 0 bases and J by 3 bases. Germline V gene data show CDR1 as SGHDT and CDR2 as YYEEEE. The CDR3 coding sequence is TGTGCCAGCAGCTTGGCCAACGGACAGGGCTACGAGCAGTACTTC. Amino acid sequence: CASSLANGQGYEQYF.

The chain employs TRBV5-1 and TRBJ1-1; TRBD1 might be the D (5 bases). The CDR3 runs 14 residues. V was trimmed by 6 bases and J by 1 base, leaving 13 bases between them. Germline V gene data show CDR1 as SGHRS and CDR2 as YFSETQ. CDR3 sequence (DNA): TGCGCCAGCACTCGCACCGGGGCGAACACTGAAGCTTTCTTT. It is translated as CASTRTGANTEAFF.

V gene TRBV28 combines with J gene TRBJ1-2; D uncertain. CDR1 is MDHEN and CDR2 is SYDVKM in the germline V gene. V was trimmed by 3 bases and J by 4 bases, leaving 9 bases between them. The CDR3 sequence is 13 residues long. In DNA form, the CDR3 reads TGTGCCAGCAGTTTTAGGAGTTTCTATGGCTACACCTTC. Translated: CASSFRSFYGYTF.

The gene calls are TRBV19 and TRBJ1-5; TRBD1 might be the D (6 bases). This CDR3 region has 13 residues. CDR1 and CDR2 (germline): LNHDA, SQIVND (reference sequence). With 4 bases removed from V and 13 bases from J, the gap between germline ends came to 17 bases. The DNA of the CDR3 is TGTGCCAGTAGTAGCGCCTCAGGGGCCGGGCAGCATTTT. It is translated as CASSSASGAGQHF. Using reference TRBV19 and TRBJ1-5 for the parts outside the CDR3, the full variable domain is DGGITQSPKYLFRKEGQNVTLSCEQNLNHDAMYWYRQDPGQGLRLIYYSQIVNDFQKGDIAEGYSVSREKKESFPLTVTSAQKNPTAFYLCASSSASGAGQHFGDGTRLSIL.

CDR3 bases: TGTGCCAGCACCCACACCGGGGAGCTGTTTTTT. Translating it yields CASTHTGELFF. The chain uses TRBV6-5 and TRBJ2-2; D ambiguous. Germline-derived CDR1 and CDR2 are MNHEY and SVGAGI. The CDR3 length is 11 residues. Trimming took off 7 bases at V and 3 bases at J, with 3 bases between the two ends.

This clone was picked up one time. This chain uses TRBV28 with TRBJ2-5; 7 bases fit TRBD2. This CDR3 is built from 15 residues. Germline V gene sequence: CDR1 MDHEN, CDR2 SYDVKM. J lost 4 bases, V lost 6 bases, and 11 bases had no gene match. The CDR3 spells CASSPTSHSRETQYF. The CDR3 DNA follows: TGTGCCAGCAGCCCGACTAGCCATTCGAGAGAGACCCAGTACTTC. Supplemented by reference TRBV28 and TRBJ2-5, the full variable domain reads DVKVTQSSRYLVKRTGEKVFLECVQDMDHENMFWYRQDPGLGLRLIYFSYDVKMKEKGDIPEGYSVSREKKERFSLILESASTNQTSMYLCASSPTSHSRETQYFGPGTRLLVL.

This chain connects TRBV28 to TRBJ2-7; 7 bases map to TRBD1. Germline V lookup: CDR1 MDHEN, CDR2 SYDVKM. V was clipped by 5 bases and J by 2 bases; unmatched bases: 15. This CDR3 has 17 amino acids. The CDR3: CASSPPSRGKLTYEQYF. Written as DNA, the CDR3 is TGTGCCAGCAGTCCACCTAGCAGGGGGAAACTGACCTACGAGCAGTACTTC. Filled out from reference TRBV28 and TRBJ2-7, the complete variable domain reads DVKVTQSSRYLVKRTGEKVFLECVQDMDHENMFWYRQDPGLGLRLIYFSYDVKMKEKGDIPEGYSVSREKKERFSLILESASTNQTSMYLCASSPPSRGKLTYEQYFGPGTRLTVT.

This chain uses TRBV5-1 with TRBJ1-1, with a tentative D call TRBD1 (5 bases). Germline assignment: CDR1 SGHRS and CDR2 YFSETQ. The CDR3 loop spans 14 amino acids. V was clipped by 0 bases and J by 3 bases, with 9 bases between them. CDR3 in amino acids: CASSLAVGDTEAFF. Written as DNA, the CDR3 is TGCGCCAGCAGCTTGGCCGTAGGGGACACTGAAGCTTTCTTT.